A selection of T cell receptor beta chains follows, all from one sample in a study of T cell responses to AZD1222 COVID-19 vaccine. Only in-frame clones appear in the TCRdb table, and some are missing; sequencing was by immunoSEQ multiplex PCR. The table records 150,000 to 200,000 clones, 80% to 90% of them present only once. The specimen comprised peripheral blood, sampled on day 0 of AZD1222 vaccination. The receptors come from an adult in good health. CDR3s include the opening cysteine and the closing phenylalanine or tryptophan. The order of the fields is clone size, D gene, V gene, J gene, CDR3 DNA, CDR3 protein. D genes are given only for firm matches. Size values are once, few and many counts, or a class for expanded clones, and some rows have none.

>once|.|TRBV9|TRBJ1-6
TGTGCCAGCAGCGTCCTAGATGATAATTCACCCCTCCACTTT
CASSVLDDNSPLHF
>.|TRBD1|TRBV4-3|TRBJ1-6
TGCGCCAGCAGTCCAAGTCGACAGGGGGCGCTGGCCGATTCACCCCTCCACTTT
CASSPSRQGALADSPLHF
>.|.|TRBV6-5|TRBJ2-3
TGTGCCAGCCGACCACGAAGGGGTTTTGATACGCAGTATTTT
CASRPRRGFDTQYF
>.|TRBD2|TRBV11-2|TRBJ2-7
TGTGCCAGCAGCTTAGCGGGGGGGATCTACGAGCAGTACTTC
CASSLAGGIYEQYF
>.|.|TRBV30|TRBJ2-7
TGTGCCTGGAGTACTTACGGACAGCTAGACGGCTCCTACGAGCAGTACTTC
CAWSTYGQLDGSYEQYF
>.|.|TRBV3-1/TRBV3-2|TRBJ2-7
TGTGCCAGCAGCGTCCGGCCTAGCGCGGACTACGAGCAGTACTTC
CASSVRPSADYEQYF
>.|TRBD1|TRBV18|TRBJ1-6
TGTGCCAGCTCACCCTCCGGGACAGGGAATTCACCCCTCCACTTT
CASSPSGTGNSPLHF
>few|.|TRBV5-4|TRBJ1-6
TGTGCCAGCAGCGAGGGGGGCTCACCCCTCCACTTT
CASSEGGSPLHF
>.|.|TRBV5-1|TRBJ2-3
TGCGCCAGCAGCTTGGCGGGGGGCGTTGATACGCAGTATTTT
CASSLAGGVDTQYF
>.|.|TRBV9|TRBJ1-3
TGTGCCAGCAGCGTAGAGGTGGCAGGCTCTGGAAACACCATATATTTT
CASSVEVAGSGNTIYF
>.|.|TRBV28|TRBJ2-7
TGTGCCAGCAGACCCCTCAGGGGTGGGGTGGGTTCCTACGAGCAGTACTTC
CASRPLRGGVGSYEQYF
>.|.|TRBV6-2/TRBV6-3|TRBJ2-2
TGTGCCAGCAGTCCACCGTGGGACACCGGGGAGCTGTTTTTT
CASSPPWDTGELFF
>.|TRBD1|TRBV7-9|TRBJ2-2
TGTGCCAGCAGCCCGCACAGGGGAGCGAACACCGGGGAGCTGTTTTTT
CASSPHRGANTGELFF
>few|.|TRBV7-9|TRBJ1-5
TGTGCCAGCAGCTTAGTAGACAATCAGCCCCAGCATTTT
CASSLVDNQPQHF
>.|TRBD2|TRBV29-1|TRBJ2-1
TGCAGCGTTGAAGGTGGGTTAGCGGGGGGCTCCTACAATGAGCAGTTCTTC
CSVEGGLAGGSYNEQFF
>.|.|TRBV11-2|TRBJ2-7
TGTGCCAGCAGCTTCGACAACTACGAGCAGTACTTC
CASSFDNYEQYF
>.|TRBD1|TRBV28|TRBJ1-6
TGTGCCAGCAACCTTCGACAGGGCTATAATTCACCCCTCCACTTT
CASNLRQGYNSPLHF
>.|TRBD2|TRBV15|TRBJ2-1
TGTGCCACCAGCAGAGACCGGCGGGGGGGTGATGAGCAGTTCTTC
CATSRDRRGGDEQFF
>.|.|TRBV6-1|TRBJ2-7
TGTGCCAGCAGTGAAAGCTGGGGGTCCTACGAGCAGTACTTC
CASSESWGSYEQYF
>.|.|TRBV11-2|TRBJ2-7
TGTGCCAGCAGCCCCCGAGTGGTCAGGGGAAGCGAGCAGTACTTC
CASSPRVVRGSEQYF
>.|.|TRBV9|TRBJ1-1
TGTGCCAGCAGCGTAGACGTTTGGGGTGAGGGGATAGCGACTGAAGCTTTCTTT
CASSVDVWGEGIATEAFF
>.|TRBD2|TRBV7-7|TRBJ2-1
TGTGCCAGCAGCCCAAGAGTCGGGGGGGGCTACAATGAGCAGTTCTTC
CASSPRVGGGYNEQFF
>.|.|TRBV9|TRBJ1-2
TGTGCCAGCAGCGTTGTAGAGGGCTATGGCTACACCTTC
CASSVVEGYGYTF
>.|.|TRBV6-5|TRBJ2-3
TGTGCCAGCAGTTACCGCTCGGGCGCAGATACGCAGTATTTT
CASSYRSGADTQYF
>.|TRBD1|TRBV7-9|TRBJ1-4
TGTGCCAGCAGCTTAGCAAGTGTACAGGGGAATGAAAAACTGTTTTTT
CASSLASVQGNEKLFF
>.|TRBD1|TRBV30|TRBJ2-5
TGTGCCTGGAAGGGGGGAGGGACAGGGAAGTCGGCCCAGTACTTC
CAWKGGGTGKSAQYF
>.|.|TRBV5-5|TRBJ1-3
TGTGCCAGCAGCCGATCAGTTTACTACAGCTCTGGAAACACCATATATTTT
CASSRSVYYSSGNTIYF
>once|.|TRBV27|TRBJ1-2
TGTGCCAGCAGTCCGACAGAACCAAACTATGGCTACACCTTC
CASSPTEPNYGYTF
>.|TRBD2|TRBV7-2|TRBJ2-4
TGTGCCAGCAGTCTCCCCCTAGCGGGGGGCCGTCTAGCCAAAAACATTCAGTACTTC
CASSLPLAGGRLAKNIQYF
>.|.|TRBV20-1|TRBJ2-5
TGCAGTGCTAGACTGTCAGAGACCCAGTACTTC
CSARLSETQYF
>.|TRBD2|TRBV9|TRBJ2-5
TGTGCCAGCACCTCTAGCGGGGGGTCCCAAGAGACCCAGTACTTC
CASTSSGGSQETQYF
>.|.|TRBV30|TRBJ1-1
TGTGCCTGGAGTGTACCCGGGCGGAGCCAGGCTTTCTTT
CAWSVPGRSQAFF
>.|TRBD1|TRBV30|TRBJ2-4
TGTGCCTGGAGTGGACAGGGGCCCCAGGTTCAGTACTTC
CAWSGQGPQVQYF
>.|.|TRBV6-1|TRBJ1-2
TGTGCCAGCAGTGAAGTTCAGGGGTTAGCCTATGGCTACACCTTC
CASSEVQGLAYGYTF
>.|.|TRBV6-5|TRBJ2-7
TGTGCCAGCAGTTACTCGCGCGAGTCCTACGAGCAGTACTTC
CASSYSRESYEQYF
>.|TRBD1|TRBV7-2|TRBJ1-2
TGTGCCAGCAGTTCGGGACAGTTGAGTGGCGGCTACACCTTC
CASSSGQLSGGYTF
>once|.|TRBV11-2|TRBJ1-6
TGTGCCAGCAGAACCCCTGGGACAACTACCTCACCCCTCCACTTT
CASRTPGTTTSPLHF